The 14 T cell receptor beta chains reported below all come from one sample, sequenced in a study of cytomegalovirus exposure and HLA in healthy donors (dated by TCRdb to 2015 to 2018). Libraries were made using the immunoSEQ multiplex PCR assay. A mixture of 60 forward primers for TCR Vbeta segments and 13 reverse primers for TCR Jbeta segments was used in the multiplex PCR. Entries here come from immuneACCESS through TCRdb and include only in-frame sequences with V and J called. Some clones fail to appear in such tables; in the studies checked, an unresolved V gene covers under half of the shortfall, and the cause of the remainder is unknown. This sample comprises under 200,000 clones, roughly four fifths of them detected only once. The biggest ten clones account for more than 2.5% of the sample. The sample comprised PBMCs. Every receptor here comes from a female donor in good health and CMV-seronegative.

The J gene is TRBJ1-5, the V gene TRBV18; tentatively, D is TRBD1 (6 bases). Germline V CDR1 and CDR2: KGHSH, LQKENI. Trimming took 1 base from V and 1 from J, leaving 8 bases between them. CDR3 length: 15 amino acids. In DNA, the CDR3 is TGTGCCAGCTCACCACAGGGGGGGAGCAATCAGCCCCAGCATTTT. Amino acids: CASSPQGGSNQPQHF.

This chain joins TRBV6-5 and TRBJ1-1; TRBD1 agrees at 8 bases. The V gene's germline CDR1 is MNHEY and CDR2 SVGAGI. This CDR3 contains 15 residues. With V trimmed by 4 bases and J by 1 base, 5 bases remained unmatched. The CDR3 is CASSLDRARNTEAFF. Written as DNA, the CDR3 is TGTGCCAGCAGTTTGGACAGGGCGAGGAACACTGAAGCTTTCTTT.

The rearrangement uses TRBV7-9 and TRBJ2-7, with D possibly being TRBD1 (6 bases). Between the trimmed V and J ends, which lost 9 bases and 2 bases, there was a span of 11 bases. Germline CDR1 reads SEHNR; CDR2 reads FQNEAQ (reference sequence). The length of the CDR3 is 12 residues. DNA of the CDR3: TGTGCCAGAACAGGGTTCACCTACGAGCAGTACTTC. Amino acid sequence: CARTGFTYEQYF. Using reference TRBV7-9 and TRBJ2-7 for the parts outside the CDR3, the full variable domain is DTGVSQNPRHKITKRGQNVTFRCDPISEHNRLYWYRQTLGQGPEFLTYFQNEAQLEKSRLLSDRFSAERPKGSFSTLEIQRTEQGDSAMYLCARTGFTYEQYFGPGTRLTVT.

The rearrangement uses TRBV6-6 and TRBJ1-1; TRBD1 is a possible D gene (6 bases). CDR3 length: 16 amino acids. The germline V gene has CDR1 MNHNY and CDR2 SVGAGI (reference sequence). Trimming removed 5 bases at V and 0 bases at J, with 16 bases between. The CDR3: CASSPNRAGVNTEAFF. In DNA form, the CDR3 reads TGTGCCAGCAGTCCCAACAGGGCTGGGGTGAACACTGAAGCTTTCTTT.

The rearrangement joins TRBV4-1 to TRBJ1-4; 7 bases match TRBD1. Looked up from germline, CDR1 is MGHRA and CDR2 is YSYEKL. The length of the CDR3 is 15 residues. With V trimmed by 8 bases and J by 7 bases, 13 bases remained unmatched. Written as DNA, the CDR3 is TGCGCCAGCGCCGGTCTGGGGACAGTGGGTGAAAAACTGTTTTTT. It translates to CASAGLGTVGEKLFF.

This chain joins TRBV25-1 and TRBJ2-1; 7 positions match TRBD2. The length of the CDR3 is 15 residues. In germline, CDR1 is MGHDK, CDR2 SYGVNS. V lost 8 bases to trimming and J lost 7 bases; unmatched junction nucleotides: 14. In DNA, the CDR3 is TGTGCCAGCGCGCGGGGGAGGCGGGGAGATAATGAGCAGTTCTTC. Translated: CASARGRRGDNEQFF. Together with reference TRBV25-1 and TRBJ2-1, the CDR3 gives the full variable domain: EADIYQTPRYLVIGTGKKITLECSQTMGHDKMYWYQQDPGMELHLIHYSYGVNSTEKGDLSSESTVSRIRTEHFPLTLESARPSHTSQYLCASARGRRGDNEQFFGPGTRLTVL.

There are a few counts of this clone. The chain couples TRBV28 to TRBJ2-1, with 7 bases fitting TRBD1. With 9 bases clipped from V and 0 bases from J, the junction kept 8 bases outside the gene matches. The CDR3 runs 15 residues. Germline V gene sequence: CDR1 MDHEN, CDR2 SYDVKM. DNA of the CDR3: TGTGCCAGTTACCAGACAGGGAGCTCCTACAATGAGCAGTTCTTC. Amino acid sequence: CASYQTGSSYNEQFF.

The chain combines TRBV2 with TRBJ2-3; 10 positions agree with TRBD2. The CDR3 covers 18 residues. Per the germline V gene, CDR1 is SNHLY and CDR2 is FYNNEI. J lost 0 bases, V lost 8 bases, and 14 bases had no gene match. The CDR3 region has the DNA TGTGCCAGCGGCGTTCTAGCGGGGGCCCCAACTAGCACAGATACGCAGTATTTT. It specifies CASGVLAGAPTSTDTQYF.

The chain uses TRBV4-2 and TRBJ2-7; D is perhaps TRBD2 (6 bases). CDR3 length: 13 residues. V was cut by 4 bases and J by 5 bases, with 12 bases left in between. CDR1 and CDR2 (germline): LGHNA, YNFKEQ. This chain's CDR3 is CASSRLEIDEQYF. CDR3 bases: TGTGCCAGCAGCCGACTAGAGATAGACGAGCAGTACTTC.

This clone was found a few times. The chain has TRBV7-9 and TRBJ2-3; the match to TRBD1 covers 9 bases. The CDR3 has 16 residues. Germline trimming cut 5 bases from V and 5 bases from J; bases unmatched to any gene: 11. Germline-derived CDR1 and CDR2 are SEHNR and FQNEAQ (reference sequence). CDR3 sequence: CASSPRDQTGGDTQYF. The CDR3 DNA sequence: TGTGCCAGCAGCCCGAGGGACCAGACAGGGGGAGATACGCAGTATTTT.

This clone was counted a few times. V gene TRBV13 combines with J gene TRBJ2-3; unclear D gene. With 3 bases removed from V and 6 bases from J, the gap between germline ends came to 19 bases. The CDR3 is 16 amino acids. Germline CDR1 PRHDT, CDR2 FYEKMQ (reference sequence). This CDR3 reads CASSFPNELHVDTQYF. In DNA, the CDR3 is TGTGCCAGCAGCTTCCCCAACGAGCTTCATGTGGATACGCAGTATTTT.

This clone has only one observation. J is TRBJ1-1 and V is TRBV5-1; D is possibly TRBD1 (6 bases). Between the trimmed V and J ends, which lost 1 base and 1 base, there was a span of 11 bases. Germline CDR1 SGHRS, CDR2 YFSETQ. The CDR3 has 15 residues. Here the CDR3 reads CASSLQPGQNTEAFF. The CDR3 bases are TGCGCCAGCAGCTTGCAGCCGGGACAGAACACTGAAGCTTTCTTT.

The V and J genes are TRBV5-1 and TRBJ2-5; a weak D match, TRBD2 (5 bases). The J call is uncertain, as TRBJ2-7 better fits the DNA end. The CDR3 loop spans 14 amino acids. Germline CDR1 is SGHRS and CDR2 is YFSETQ. DNA of the CDR3: TGCGCCAGCAGCCGACAAACTAGTTCCTACGAGCAGTACTTC. Protein: CASSRQTSSYEQYF.

The chain carries TRBV6-4 and TRBJ1-5, with 9 bases matching TRBD1. V was clipped by 4 bases and J by 4 bases; unmatched bases: 2. This CDR3 has 14 residues. Per the germline V gene, CDR1 is MRHNA and CDR2 is SNTAGT. The CDR3 bases are TGTGCCAGCAGTGCGACAGGGGGGAATCAGCCCCAGCATTTT. Its translation: CASSATGGNQPQHF.